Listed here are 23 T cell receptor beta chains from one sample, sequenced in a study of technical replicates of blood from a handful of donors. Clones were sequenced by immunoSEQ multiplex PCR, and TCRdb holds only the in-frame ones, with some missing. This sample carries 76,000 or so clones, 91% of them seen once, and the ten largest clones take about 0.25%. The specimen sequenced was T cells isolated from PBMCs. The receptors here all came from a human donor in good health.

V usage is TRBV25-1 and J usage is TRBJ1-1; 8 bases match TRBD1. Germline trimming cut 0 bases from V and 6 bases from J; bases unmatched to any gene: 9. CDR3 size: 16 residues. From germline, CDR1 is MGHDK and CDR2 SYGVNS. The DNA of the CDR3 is TGTGCCAGCAGTGAATATTTGGCAGGGGGCTCAGCTGAAGCTTTCTTT. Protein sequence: CASSEYLAGGSAEAFF.

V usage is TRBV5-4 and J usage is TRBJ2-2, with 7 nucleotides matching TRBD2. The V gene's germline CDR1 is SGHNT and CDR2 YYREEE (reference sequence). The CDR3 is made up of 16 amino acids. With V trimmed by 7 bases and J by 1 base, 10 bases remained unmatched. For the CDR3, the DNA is TGTGCCAGCGCCTCCGGGGAGGGGTGGAACACCGGGGAGCTGTTTTTT. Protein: CASASGEGWNTGELFF.

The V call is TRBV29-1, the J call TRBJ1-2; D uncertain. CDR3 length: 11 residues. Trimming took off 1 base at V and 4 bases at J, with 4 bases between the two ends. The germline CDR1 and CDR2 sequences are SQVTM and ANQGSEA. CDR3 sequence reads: CSVEGLYGYTF. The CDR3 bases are TGCAGCGTTGAAGGACTCTATGGCTACACCTTC.

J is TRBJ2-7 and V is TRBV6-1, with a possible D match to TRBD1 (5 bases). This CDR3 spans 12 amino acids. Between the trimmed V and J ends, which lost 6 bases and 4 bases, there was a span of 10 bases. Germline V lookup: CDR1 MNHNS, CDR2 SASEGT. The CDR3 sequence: CASSLTAYEQYF. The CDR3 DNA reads TGTGCCAGCAGCCTGACAGCATACGAGCAGTACTTC.

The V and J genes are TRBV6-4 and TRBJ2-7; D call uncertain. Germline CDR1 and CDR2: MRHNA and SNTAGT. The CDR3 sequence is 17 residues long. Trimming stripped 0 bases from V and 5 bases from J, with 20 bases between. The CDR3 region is CASSDSRLTVLVDEQYF. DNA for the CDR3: TGTGCCAGCAGTGACTCAAGATTAACAGTACTTGTTGACGAGCAGTACTTC.

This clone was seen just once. Here the CDR3 reads CASRPTSGSAYEQYF. CDR3 sequence (DNA): TGTGCCAGCAGGCCGACTAGCGGGTCTGCCTACGAGCAGTACTTC. This chain joins TRBV6-5 and TRBJ2-7, with 10 bases aligning to TRBD2. Germline loops: CDR1 MNHEY, CDR2 SVGAGI. The CDR3 runs 15 residues. Trimming took 6 bases from V and 2 from J; bases not matched to a gene: 7.

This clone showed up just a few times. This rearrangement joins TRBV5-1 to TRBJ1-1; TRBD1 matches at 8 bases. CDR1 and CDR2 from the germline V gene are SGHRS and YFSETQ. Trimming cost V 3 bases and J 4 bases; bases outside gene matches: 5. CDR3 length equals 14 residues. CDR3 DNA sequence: TGCGCCAGCAGCTACGGACAGGGCGGCACTGAAGCTTTCTTT. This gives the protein CASSYGQGGTEAFF.

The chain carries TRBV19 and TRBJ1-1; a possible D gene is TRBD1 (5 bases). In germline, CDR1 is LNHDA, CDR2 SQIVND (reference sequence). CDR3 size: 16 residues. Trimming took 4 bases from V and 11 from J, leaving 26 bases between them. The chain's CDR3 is CASSTLQKDGTGGAFF. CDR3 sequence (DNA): TGTGCCAGTAGTACCTTGCAGAAAGACGGGACTGGAGGGGCTTTCTTT. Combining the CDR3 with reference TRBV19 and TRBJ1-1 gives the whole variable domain DGGITQSPKYLFRKEGQNVTLSCEQNLNHDAMYWYRQDPGQGLRLIYYSQIVNDFQKGDIAEGYSVSREKKESFPLTVTSAQKNPTAFYLCASSTLQKDGTGGAFFGQGTRLTVV.

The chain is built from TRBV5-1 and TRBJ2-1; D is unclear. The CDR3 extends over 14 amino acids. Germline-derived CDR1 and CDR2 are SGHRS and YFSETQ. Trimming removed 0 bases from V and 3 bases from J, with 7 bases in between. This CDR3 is CASSLDAYYNEQFF. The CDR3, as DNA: TGCGCCAGCAGCTTGGATGCCTACTACAATGAGCAGTTCTTC.

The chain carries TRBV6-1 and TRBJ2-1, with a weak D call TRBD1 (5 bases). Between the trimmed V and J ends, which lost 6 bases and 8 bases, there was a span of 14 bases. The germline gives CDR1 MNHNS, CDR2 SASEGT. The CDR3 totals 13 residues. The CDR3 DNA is TGTGCCAGCAGCGTTTCAGGGATAGATGAGCAGTTCTTC. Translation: CASSVSGIDEQFF.

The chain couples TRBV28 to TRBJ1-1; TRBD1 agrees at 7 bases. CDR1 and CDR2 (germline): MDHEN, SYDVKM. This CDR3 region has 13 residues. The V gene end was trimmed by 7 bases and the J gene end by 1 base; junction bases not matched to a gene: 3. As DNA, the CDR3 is TGTGCCAGCACCAGGACAGGGAACACTGAAGCTTTCTTT. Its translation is CASTRTGNTEAFF.

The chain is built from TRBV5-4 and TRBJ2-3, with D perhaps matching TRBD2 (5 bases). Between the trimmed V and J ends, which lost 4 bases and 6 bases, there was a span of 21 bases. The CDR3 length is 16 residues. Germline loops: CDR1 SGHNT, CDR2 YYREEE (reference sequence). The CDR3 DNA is TGTGCCAGCAGCCGAACCGGAGGAGCCGGGGTTGATACGCAGTATTTT. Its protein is CASSRTGGAGVDTQYF.

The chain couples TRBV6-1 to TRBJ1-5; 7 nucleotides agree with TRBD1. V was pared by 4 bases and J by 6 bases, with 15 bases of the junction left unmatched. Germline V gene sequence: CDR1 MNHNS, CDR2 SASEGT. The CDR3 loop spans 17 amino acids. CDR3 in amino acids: CASSAPPGQSVGQPQHF. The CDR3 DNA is TGTGCCAGCAGTGCACCCCCGGGACAGTCTGTCGGTCAGCCCCAGCATTTT.

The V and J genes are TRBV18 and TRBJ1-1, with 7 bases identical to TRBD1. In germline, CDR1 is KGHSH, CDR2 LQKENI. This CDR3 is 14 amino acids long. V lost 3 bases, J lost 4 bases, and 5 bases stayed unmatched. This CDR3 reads CASSPARQGTEAFF. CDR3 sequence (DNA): TGTGCCAGCTCACCGGCAAGACAGGGCACTGAAGCTTTCTTT.

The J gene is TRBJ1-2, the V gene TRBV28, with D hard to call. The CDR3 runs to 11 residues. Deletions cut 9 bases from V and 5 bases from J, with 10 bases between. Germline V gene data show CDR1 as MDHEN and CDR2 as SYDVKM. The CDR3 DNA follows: TGTGCCAGTAGGAGAATGTATGGCTACACCTTC. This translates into CASRRMYGYTF.

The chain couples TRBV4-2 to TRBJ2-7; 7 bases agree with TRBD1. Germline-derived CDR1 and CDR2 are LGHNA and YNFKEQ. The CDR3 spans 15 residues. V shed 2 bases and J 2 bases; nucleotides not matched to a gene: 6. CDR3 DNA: TGTGCCAGCAGCCAACGCCGACAGGGACCCTACGAGCAGTACTTC. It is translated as CASSQRRQGPYEQYF.

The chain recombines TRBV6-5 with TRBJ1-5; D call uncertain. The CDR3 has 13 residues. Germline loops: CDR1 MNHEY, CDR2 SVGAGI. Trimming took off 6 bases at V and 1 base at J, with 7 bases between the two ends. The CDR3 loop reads CASSRISNQPQHF. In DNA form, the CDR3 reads TGTGCCAGCAGCAGAATAAGCAATCAGCCCCAGCATTTT.

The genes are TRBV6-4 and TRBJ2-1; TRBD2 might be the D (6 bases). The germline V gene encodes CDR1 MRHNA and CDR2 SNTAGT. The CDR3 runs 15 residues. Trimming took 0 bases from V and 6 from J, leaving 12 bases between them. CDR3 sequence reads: CASSDSSGTGNEQFF. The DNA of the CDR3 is TGTGCCAGCAGTGACTCTAGCGGTACCGGCAATGAGCAGTTCTTC.

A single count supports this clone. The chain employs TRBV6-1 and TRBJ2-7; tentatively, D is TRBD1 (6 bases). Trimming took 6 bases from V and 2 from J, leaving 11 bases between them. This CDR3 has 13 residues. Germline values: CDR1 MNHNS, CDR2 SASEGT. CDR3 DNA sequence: TGTGCCAGCAGGAGACAGGAGACCTACGAGCAGTACTTC. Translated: CASRRQETYEQYF.

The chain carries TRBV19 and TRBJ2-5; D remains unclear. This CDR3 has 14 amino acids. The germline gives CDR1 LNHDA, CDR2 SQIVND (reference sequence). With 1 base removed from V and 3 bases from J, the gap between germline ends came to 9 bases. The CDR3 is CASSIGLEEETQYF. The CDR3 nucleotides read TGTGCCAGTAGTATAGGCCTAGAGGAAGAGACCCAGTACTTC.

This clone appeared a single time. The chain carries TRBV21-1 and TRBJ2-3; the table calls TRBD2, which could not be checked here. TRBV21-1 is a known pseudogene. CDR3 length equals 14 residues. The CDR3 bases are TGTGCCAGCAGATTATTACCTTCCCCGGGTACGCAGTATTTT. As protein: CASRLLPSPGTQYF.

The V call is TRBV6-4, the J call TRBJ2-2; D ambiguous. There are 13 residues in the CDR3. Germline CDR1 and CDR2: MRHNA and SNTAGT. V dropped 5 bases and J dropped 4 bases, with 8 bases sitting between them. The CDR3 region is CASSQASTGELFF. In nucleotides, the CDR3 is TGTGCCAGCAGTCAAGCTAGCACCGGGGAGCTGTTTTTT.

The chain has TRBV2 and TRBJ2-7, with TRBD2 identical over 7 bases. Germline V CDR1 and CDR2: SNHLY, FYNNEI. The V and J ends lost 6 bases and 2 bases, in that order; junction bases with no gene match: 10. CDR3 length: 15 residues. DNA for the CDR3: TGTGCCAGCAGCGATAGCTCCGGGACTACCTACGAGCAGTACTTC. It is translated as CASSDSSGTTYEQYF.